This T cell receptor (beta chain) was captured by sequencing in a study of blood T cell repertoires in COVID-19. Turning to the study itself: PBMCs, B-cell-depleted T cells, or T cells provided the cDNA or gDNA that made up the material.

Original processing methods: From reference gene primer amplification, estimates of nucleated cell counts were derived. The protocol was immunoSEQ multiplex PCR, while the TCRdb copy is restricted to in-frame clones and leaves out a portion. V and J calls and clone size follow that table, whereas D and trimming were derived from the DNA. The table has 100,000 to 150,000 clones, 70% to 90% seen once. This CDR3 is 13 amino acids long. J was trimmed by 3 bases and V by 4 bases; bases with no gene match: 3. The V gene's germline CDR1 is SGHRS and CDR2 YFSETQ. The source of this sequence is a woman aged 60-70 years with acute or convalescent COVID-19. Source material: peripheral blood. The chain joins TRBV5-1 to TRBJ2-7; 8 bases match TRBD1. Here the CDR3 DNA reads TGCGCCAGCAGCCAAGGGACAGGCTACGAGCAGTACTTC. Protein sequence: CASSQGTGYEQYF.